This T cell receptor (beta chain) was captured in a study of cytomegalovirus exposure and HLA in healthy donors. Study outcomes and limitations: Later analysis suggested most CMV-associated TCR beta chains were HLA-restricted.

A multiplex PCR was run with 60 Vbeta primers and 13 Jbeta primers. Measured with immunoSEQ multiplex PCR; TCRdb has only the in-frame clones, and not every one. This repertoire shows around 140,000 clones, 78% found once; its top ten account for around 1.6%. Losses at the gene ends were 3 bases for V and 4 bases for J; bases not matched to a gene: 15. CDR1 is SGHTA, CDR2 FQGTGA, per germline. The CDR3 consists of 17 residues. In the case of this clone: The antigen remains unidentified.

Sequencing was performed on PBMCs. This clonotype originated in a female donor in good health and CMV-seronegative. This sequence joins TRBV7-3 and TRBJ2-7, with 7 bases identical to TRBD1. The CDR3: CASSFLPPGPRGYEQYF. Here the CDR3 DNA reads TGTGCCAGCAGCTTTCTACCACCGGGCCCCAGGGGGTACGAGCAGTACTTC.